The 18 T cell receptor beta chains reported below all come from one sample, sequenced in a study of blood T cell repertoires in COVID-19. The method was immunoSEQ multiplex PCR; TCRdb's version includes in-frame clones alone and lacks a portion of them. The top ten hold under 20% of the sample, which has about 170,000 clones, 65% to 80% seen once. The material sequenced was PBMCs or T cells enriched from blood (not recorded which). Receptor source: a woman aged 70-85 years in a cohort exposed to, infected with or recovered from COVID-19 (not recorded which).

A few counts support this clone. The genes are TRBV6-5 and TRBJ1-2, with D unclear. Germline V gene lookup returns CDR1 MNHEY and CDR2 SVGAGI. Trimming removed 7 bases at V and 0 bases at J, with 9 bases between. The CDR3 extends over 13 amino acids. This CDR3 is CASINTPNYGYTF. The CDR3, as DNA: TGTGCCAGCATCAACACCCCTAACTATGGCTACACCTTC.

This chain joins TRBV5-1 and TRBJ1-1; unclear D gene. This CDR3 region has 14 residues. Germline V CDR1 and CDR2: SGHRS, YFSETQ. V gave up 0 bases and J gave up 5 bases, with 11 bases separating them. CDR3 region: CASSLAGPRTEAFF. The CDR3 DNA follows: TGCGCCAGCAGCTTGGCAGGTCCGCGAACTGAAGCTTTCTTT.

V gene TRBV2 combines with J gene TRBJ2-2; possible D gene TRBD2, 5 bases. Trimming stripped 9 bases from V and 6 bases from J, with 11 bases between. This CDR3 is 12 amino acids long. Germline V lookup: CDR1 SNHLY, CDR2 FYNNEI. CDR3 loop: CARKRESGELFF. CDR3 coding DNA: TGTGCCAGAAAAAGGGAGTCCGGGGAGCTGTTTTTT.

This chain links TRBV12-3 or TRBV12-4 with TRBJ1-2; tentative D call: TRBD1 (6 bases). V shed 3 bases and J shed 4 bases, with 9 bases lying between them. This CDR3 has 13 residues. The CDR3 sequence: CASSLGHGYGYTF. The CDR3 DNA follows: TGTGCCAGCAGTTTGGGACACGGCTATGGCTACACCTTC.

The chain carries TRBV5-1 and TRBJ1-4, with D unclear. Germline V CDR1 and CDR2: SGHRS, YFSETQ. Deletions cut 4 bases from V and 0 bases from J, with 10 bases between. This CDR3 region has 15 residues. This CDR3 reads CASSGWGATNEKLFF. The CDR3 DNA reads as TGCGCCAGCAGCGGGTGGGGAGCAACTAATGAAAAACTGTTTTTT.

The gene calls are TRBV18 and TRBJ2-5, with 8 bases aligning to TRBD2. Unmatched junction bases numbered 7, after V lost 6 bases and J lost 4 bases. The germline V gene encodes CDR1 KGHSH and CDR2 LQKENI. This CDR3 region has 14 residues. Here the CDR3 reads CASSPPGTRETQYF. CDR3 sequence (DNA): TGTGCCAGCTCCCCCCCCGGGACTAGAGAGACCCAGTACTTC.

The genes are TRBV6-1 and TRBJ2-5; D remains unclear. Deletions cut 1 base from V and 5 bases from J, with 11 bases between. The CDR3 has 14 residues. The V gene's germline CDR1 is MNHNS and CDR2 SASEGT. CDR3 sequence reads: CASSEGVAGETQYF. The CDR3 DNA reads as TGTGCCAGCAGTGAAGGGGTAGCCGGGGAGACCCAGTACTTC.

The V and J genes are TRBV7-2 and TRBJ2-5; 7 bases align to TRBD2. CDR1 SGHTA and CDR2 FQGNSA come from the germline V gene. V dropped 5 bases and J dropped 1; count of bases not matched to a gene: 4. This CDR3 has 14 amino acids. Written as DNA, the CDR3 is TGTGCCAGCAGCACCCAGCGGGGCCAAGAGACCCAGTACTTC. It codes for CASSTQRGQETQYF.

The chain combines TRBV7-3 with TRBJ2-3; 9 bases align to TRBD2. Germline V gives CDR1 SGHTA, CDR2 FQGTGA. J gave up 2 bases and V 4 bases, and 7 bases lay outside the gene matches. This CDR3 spans 16 amino acids. This CDR3 reads CASSWGLAPFTDTQYF. The CDR3 region has the DNA TGTGCCAGCAGCTGGGGACTAGCTCCCTTCACAGATACGCAGTATTTT.

This clone was counted a few times. This rearrangement joins TRBV5-1 to TRBJ1-6; no reliable D call. The V gene lost 0 bases and the J gene lost 5 bases, with 6 bases spanning the gap. Per germline, CDR1 SGHRS and CDR2 YFSETQ. The CDR3 is 14 amino acids. CDR3 sequence: CASSLAPNNSPLHF. The CDR3 coding sequence is TGCGCCAGCAGCTTGGCACCTAATAATTCACCCCTCCACTTT.

This clone was picked up one time. V is TRBV7-9 and J is TRBJ1-5, with D tentatively TRBD1 (5 bases). Germline CDR1 is SEHNR and CDR2 is FQNEAQ (reference sequence). V was clipped by 2 bases and J by 3 bases, with 11 bases between them. The CDR3 runs 15 residues. The CDR3 here is CASSLQGGINQPQHF. CDR3 sequence (DNA): TGTGCCAGCAGCTTACAGGGCGGTATCAATCAGCCCCAGCATTTT. Supplemented by reference TRBV7-9 and TRBJ1-5, the full variable domain reads DTGVSQNPRHKITKRGQNVTFRCDPISEHNRLYWYRQTLGQGPEFLTYFQNEAQLEKSRLLSDRFSAERPKGSFSTLEIQRTEQGDSAMYLCASSLQGGINQPQHFGDGTRLSIL.

V is TRBV11-3 and J is TRBJ2-5, with 10 bases matching TRBD1. The CDR3 loop spans 14 amino acids. Germline lookup yields CDR1 SGHNT and CDR2 YENEEA. Trimming cost V 1 base and J 7 bases; bases outside gene matches: 3. The CDR3 region is CASSLGWTGGTQYF. The DNA for the CDR3 is TGTGCCAGCAGCTTAGGGTGGACAGGGGGGACCCAGTACTTC.

The V call is TRBV2, the J call TRBJ2-3, with 9 bases fitting TRBD2. Trimming at V came to 9 bases and at J to 3 bases, leaving 1 base not matched to a gene. Germline CDR1 and CDR2: SNHLY and FYNNEI. This CDR3 has 12 amino acids. CDR3 sequence reads: CASGLATDTQYF. CDR3 sequence (DNA): TGTGCCAGTGGACTAGCGACAGATACGCAGTATTTT.

The chain links TRBV7-2 to TRBJ2-7, with D unresolved. V was clipped by 5 bases and J by 3 bases, with 17 bases between them. Germline V gives CDR1 SGHTA, CDR2 FQGNSA. This CDR3 is built from 15 residues. The CDR3 nucleotides read TGTGCCAGCAGCCCGGGTCCCAAGGAGTACTACGAGCAGTACTTC. Its translation: CASSPGPKEYYEQYF.

The chain uses TRBV2 and TRBJ1-4; D not certain. V was cut by 0 bases and J by 4 bases, with 9 bases left in between. The CDR3 is 15 amino acids. Germline assignment: CDR1 SNHLY and CDR2 FYNNEI. CDR3 DNA sequence: TGTGCCAGCAGTGAAGCGGAGAACCTTAATGAAAAACTGTTTTTT. This gives the protein CASSEAENLNEKLFF.

The chain combines TRBV7-3 with TRBJ2-3, with a possible D match to TRBD1 (6 bases). Germline values: CDR1 SGHTA, CDR2 FQGTGA. This CDR3 spans 14 amino acids. Trimming removed 5 bases from V and 4 bases from J, with 13 bases in between. The CDR3 loop is CASSRGGLADTQYF. The CDR3 coding sequence is TGTGCCAGCAGCCGTGGGGGCCTTGCAGATACGCAGTATTTT.

This clone showed up just once. J is TRBJ2-7 and V is TRBV11-3, with 8 bases aligning to TRBD1. The CDR3 is 13 residues long. Germline V lookup: CDR1 SGHNT, CDR2 YENEEA. V gave up 4 bases and J gave up 4 bases; unmatched junction bases: 3. CDR3 bases: TGTGCCAGCAGCTCAAGGACAGGGTACGAGCAGTACTTC. This gives the protein CASSSRTGYEQYF.

The V gene is TRBV7-8, the J gene TRBJ2-1; TRBD2 aligns across 8 bases. The CDR3 spans 18 residues. With 4 bases clipped from V and 0 bases from J, the junction kept 11 bases outside the gene matches. Germline CDR1 is SGHVS and CDR2 is FQNEAQ. The CDR3 DNA reads as TGTGCCAGCAGCTCGGGGGGGCTAGTTGATAGCTCCTACAATGAGCAGTTCTTC. Protein sequence: CASSSGGLVDSSYNEQFF. Together with reference TRBV7-8 and TRBJ2-1, the CDR3 gives the full variable domain: GAGVSQSPRYKVAKRGQDVALRCDPISGHVSLFWYQQALGQGPEFLTYFQNEAQLDKSGLPSDRFFAERPEGSVSTLKIQRTQQEDSAVYLCASSSGGLVDSSYNEQFFGPGTRLTVL.